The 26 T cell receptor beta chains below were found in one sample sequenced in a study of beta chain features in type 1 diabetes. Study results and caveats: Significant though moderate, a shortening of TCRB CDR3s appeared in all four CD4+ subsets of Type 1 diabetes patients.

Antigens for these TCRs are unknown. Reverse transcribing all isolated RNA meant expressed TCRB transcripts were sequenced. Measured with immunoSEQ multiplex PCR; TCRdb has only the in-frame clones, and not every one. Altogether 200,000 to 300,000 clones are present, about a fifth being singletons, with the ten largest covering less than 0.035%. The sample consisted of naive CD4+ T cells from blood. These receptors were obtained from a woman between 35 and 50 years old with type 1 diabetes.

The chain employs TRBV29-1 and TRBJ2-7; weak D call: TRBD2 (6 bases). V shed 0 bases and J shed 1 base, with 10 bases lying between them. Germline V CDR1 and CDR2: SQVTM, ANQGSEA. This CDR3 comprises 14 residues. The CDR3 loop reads CSVEEAGGSYEQYF. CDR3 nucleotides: TGCAGCGTTGAAGAGGCAGGAGGGTCCTACGAGCAGTACTTC.

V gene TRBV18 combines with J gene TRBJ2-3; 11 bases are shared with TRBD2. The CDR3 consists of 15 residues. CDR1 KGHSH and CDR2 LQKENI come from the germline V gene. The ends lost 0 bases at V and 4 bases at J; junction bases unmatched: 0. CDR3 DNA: TGTGCCAGCTCACCACCGGGACTAGCGGCAGATACGCAGTATTTT. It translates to CASSPPGLAADTQYF.

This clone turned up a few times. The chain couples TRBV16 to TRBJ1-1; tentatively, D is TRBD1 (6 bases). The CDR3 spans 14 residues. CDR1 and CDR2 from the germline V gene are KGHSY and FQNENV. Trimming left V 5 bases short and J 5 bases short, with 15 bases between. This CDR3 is CASSRPGGATEAFF. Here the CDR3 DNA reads TGTGCCAGCAGCAGGCCGGGGGGGGCGACTGAAGCTTTCTTT.

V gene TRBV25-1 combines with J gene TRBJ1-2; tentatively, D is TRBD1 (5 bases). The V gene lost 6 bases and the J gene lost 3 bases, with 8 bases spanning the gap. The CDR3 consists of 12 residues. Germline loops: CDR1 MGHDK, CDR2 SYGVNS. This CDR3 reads CASSYRHYGYTF. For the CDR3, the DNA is TGTGCCAGCAGCTACAGGCACTATGGCTACACCTTC.

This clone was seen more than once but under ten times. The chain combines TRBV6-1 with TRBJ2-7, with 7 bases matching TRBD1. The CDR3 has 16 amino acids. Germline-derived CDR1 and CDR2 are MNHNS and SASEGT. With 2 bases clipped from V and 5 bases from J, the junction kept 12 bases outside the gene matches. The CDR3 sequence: CASSEMFDRDLHEQYF. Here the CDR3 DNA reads TGTGCCAGCAGTGAAATGTTTGACAGGGACCTACACGAGCAGTACTTC.

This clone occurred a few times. In nucleotides, the CDR3 is TGTGCCAGCTCACCACCCCAGGTTGCGCAGTATTTT. It translates to CASSPPQVAQYF. V gene TRBV18 combines with J gene TRBJ2-3, with unresolved D. With 0 bases removed from V and 10 bases from J, the gap between germline ends came to 8 bases. The CDR3 is 12 amino acids. Germline V gene data show CDR1 as KGHSH and CDR2 as LQKENI.

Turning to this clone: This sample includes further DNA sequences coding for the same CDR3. The CDR3 protein is CASSWGLAGETQYF. CDR3 coding DNA: TGCGCCAGCAGCTGGGGGCTAGCGGGAGAGACCCAGTACTTC. The gene calls are TRBV5-1 and TRBJ2-5; TRBD2 aligns across 8 bases. Germline trimming cut 3 bases from V and 4 bases from J; bases unmatched to any gene: 5. CDR3 length: 14 residues. Germline values: CDR1 SGHRS, CDR2 YFSETQ.

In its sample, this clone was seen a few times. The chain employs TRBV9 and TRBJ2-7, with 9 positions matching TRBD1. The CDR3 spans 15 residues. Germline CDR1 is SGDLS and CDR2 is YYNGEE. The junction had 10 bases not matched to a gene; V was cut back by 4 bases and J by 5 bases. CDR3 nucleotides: TGTGCCAGCAGCCCCCGGACAGGGGCGATAAACGAGCAGTACTTC. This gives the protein CASSPRTGAINEQYF.

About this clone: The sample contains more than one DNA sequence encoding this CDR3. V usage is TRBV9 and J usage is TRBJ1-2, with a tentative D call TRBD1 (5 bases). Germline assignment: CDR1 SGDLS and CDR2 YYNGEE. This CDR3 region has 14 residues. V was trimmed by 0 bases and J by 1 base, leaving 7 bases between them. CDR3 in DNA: TGTGCCAGCAGCGTAGGGCAGGGTAACTATGGCTACACCTTC. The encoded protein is CASSVGQGNYGYTF.

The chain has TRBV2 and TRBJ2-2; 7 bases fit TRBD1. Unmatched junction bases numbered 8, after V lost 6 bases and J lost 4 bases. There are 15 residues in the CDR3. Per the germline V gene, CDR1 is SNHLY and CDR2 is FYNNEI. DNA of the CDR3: TGTGCCAGCAGAAAACAGGGGACCATCACCGGGGAGCTGTTTTTT. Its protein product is CASRKQGTITGELFF.

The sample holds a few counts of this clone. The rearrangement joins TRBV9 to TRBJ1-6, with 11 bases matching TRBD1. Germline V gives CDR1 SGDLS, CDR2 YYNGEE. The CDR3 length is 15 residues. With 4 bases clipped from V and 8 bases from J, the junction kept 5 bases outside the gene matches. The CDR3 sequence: CASSPGTGGYSPLHF. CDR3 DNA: TGTGCCAGCAGCCCAGGGACAGGGGGTTATTCACCCCTCCACTTT.

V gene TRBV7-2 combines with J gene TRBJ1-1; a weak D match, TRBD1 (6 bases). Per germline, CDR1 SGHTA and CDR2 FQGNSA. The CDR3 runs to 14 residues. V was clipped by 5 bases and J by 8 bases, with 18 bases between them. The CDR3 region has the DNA TGTGCCAGCAGCCAGCGGATTGGGGGCGGGGAAGCTTTCTTT. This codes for CASSQRIGGGEAFF.

For the CDR3, the DNA is TGCGCCAGCAGCCCGGGACAGGGGGCGCGATACGAGCAGTACTTC. Its translation: CASSPGQGARYEQYF. J is TRBJ2-7 and V is TRBV4-3; 12 bases are a match to TRBD1. Germline CDR1 and CDR2: LGHNA and YSLEER. Germline trimming cut 4 bases from V and 4 bases from J; bases unmatched to any gene: 5. This CDR3 spans 15 amino acids.

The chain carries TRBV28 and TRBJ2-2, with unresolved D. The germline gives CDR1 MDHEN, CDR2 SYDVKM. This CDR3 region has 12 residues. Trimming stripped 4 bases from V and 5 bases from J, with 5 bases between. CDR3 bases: TGTGCCAGCAGTTGGGCGACCGGGGAGCTGTTTTTT. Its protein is CASSWATGELFF.

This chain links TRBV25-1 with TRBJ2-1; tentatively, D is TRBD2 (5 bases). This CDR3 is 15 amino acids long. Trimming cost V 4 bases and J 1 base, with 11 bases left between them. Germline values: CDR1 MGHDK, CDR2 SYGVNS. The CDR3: CASSGIGGSYNEQFF. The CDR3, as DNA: TGTGCCAGCAGTGGTATCGGCGGGTCCTACAATGAGCAGTTCTTC. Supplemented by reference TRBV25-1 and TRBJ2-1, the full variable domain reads EADIYQTPRYLVIGTGKKITLECSQTMGHDKMYWYQQDPGMELHLIHYSYGVNSTEKGDLSSESTVSRIRTEHFPLTLESARPSHTSQYLCASSGIGGSYNEQFFGPGTRLTVL.

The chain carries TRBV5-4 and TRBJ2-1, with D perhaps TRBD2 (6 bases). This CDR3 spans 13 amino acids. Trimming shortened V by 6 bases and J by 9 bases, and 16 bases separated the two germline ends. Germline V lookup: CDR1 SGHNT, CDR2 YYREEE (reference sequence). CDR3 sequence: CASNSAGMSEQFF. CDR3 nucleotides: TGTGCCAGCAACTCGGCGGGGATGTCTGAGCAGTTCTTC.

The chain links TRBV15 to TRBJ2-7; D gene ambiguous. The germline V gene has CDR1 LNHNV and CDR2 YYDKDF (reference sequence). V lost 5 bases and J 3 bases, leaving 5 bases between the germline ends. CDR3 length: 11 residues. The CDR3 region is CATSQHYEQYF. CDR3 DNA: TGTGCCACCAGCCAACACTACGAGCAGTACTTC.

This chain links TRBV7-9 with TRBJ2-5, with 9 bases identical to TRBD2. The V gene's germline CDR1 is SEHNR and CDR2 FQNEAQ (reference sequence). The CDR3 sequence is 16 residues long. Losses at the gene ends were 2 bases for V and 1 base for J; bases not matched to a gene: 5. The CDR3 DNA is TGTGCCAGCAGCTTAAGAGCTAGCGGGGCCCAAGAGACCCAGTACTTC. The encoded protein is CASSLRASGAQETQYF. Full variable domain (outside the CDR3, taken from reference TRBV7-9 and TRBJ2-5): DTGVSQNPRHKITKRGQNVTFRCDPISEHNRLYWYRQTLGQGPEFLTYFQNEAQLEKSRLLSDRFSAERPKGSFSTLEIQRTEQGDSAMYLCASSLRASGAQETQYFGPGTRLLVL.

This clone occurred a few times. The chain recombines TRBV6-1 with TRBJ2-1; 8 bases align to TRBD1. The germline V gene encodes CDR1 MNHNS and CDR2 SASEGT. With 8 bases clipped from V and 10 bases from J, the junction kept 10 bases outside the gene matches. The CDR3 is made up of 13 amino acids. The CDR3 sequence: CASRDRSPWEQFF. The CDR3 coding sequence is TGTGCCAGCCGGGACAGGTCCCCTTGGGAGCAGTTCTTC.

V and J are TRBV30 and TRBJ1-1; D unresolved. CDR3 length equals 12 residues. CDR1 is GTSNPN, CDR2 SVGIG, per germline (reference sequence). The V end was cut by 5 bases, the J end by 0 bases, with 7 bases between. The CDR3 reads CAWGPMNTEAFF. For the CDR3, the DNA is TGTGCCTGGGGGCCTATGAACACTGAAGCTTTCTTT.

In DNA form, the CDR3 reads TGTGCCAGTAGTATTAGGCCAGGGGACACCGGGGAGCTGTTTTTT. This translates into CASSIRPGDTGELFF. V gene TRBV19 combines with J gene TRBJ2-2; weak D call: TRBD1 (6 bases). V lost 3 bases and J lost 3, with 11 bases in between. CDR1 is LNHDA and CDR2 is SQIVND in the germline V gene (reference sequence). CDR3 length: 15 residues.

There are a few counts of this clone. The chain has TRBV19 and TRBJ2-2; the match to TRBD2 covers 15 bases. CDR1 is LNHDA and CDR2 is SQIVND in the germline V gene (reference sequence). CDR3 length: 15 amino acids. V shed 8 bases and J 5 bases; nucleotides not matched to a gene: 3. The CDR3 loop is CASAGTSGGTGELFF. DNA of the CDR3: TGTGCCAGTGCCGGGACTAGCGGGGGGACCGGGGAGCTGTTTTTT.

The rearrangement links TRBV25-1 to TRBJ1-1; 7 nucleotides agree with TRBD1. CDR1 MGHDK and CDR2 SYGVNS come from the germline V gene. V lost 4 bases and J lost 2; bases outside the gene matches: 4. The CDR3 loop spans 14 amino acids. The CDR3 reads CASSARDSNTEAFF. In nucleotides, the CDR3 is TGTGCCAGCAGTGCCCGGGACAGCAACACTGAAGCTTTCTTT.

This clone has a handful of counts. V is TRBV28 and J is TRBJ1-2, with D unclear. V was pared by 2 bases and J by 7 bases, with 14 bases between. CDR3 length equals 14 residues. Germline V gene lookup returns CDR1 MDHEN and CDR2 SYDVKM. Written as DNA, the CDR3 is TGTGCCAGCAGTTTAGATGAGGGTCTAGCTGGCTACACCTTC. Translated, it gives CASSLDEGLAGYTF.

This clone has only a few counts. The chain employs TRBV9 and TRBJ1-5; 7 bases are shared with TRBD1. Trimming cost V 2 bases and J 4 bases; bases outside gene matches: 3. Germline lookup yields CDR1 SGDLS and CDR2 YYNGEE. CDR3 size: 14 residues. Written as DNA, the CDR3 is TGTGCCAGCAGCGTTACGGGACAGAATCAGCCCCAGCATTTT. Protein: CASSVTGQNQPQHF.

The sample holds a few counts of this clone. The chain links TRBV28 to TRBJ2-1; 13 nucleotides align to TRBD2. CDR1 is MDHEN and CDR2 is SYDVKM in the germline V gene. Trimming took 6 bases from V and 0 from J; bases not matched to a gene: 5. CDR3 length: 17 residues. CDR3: CASRGTSGESSYNEQFF. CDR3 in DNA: TGTGCCAGCAGAGGGACTAGCGGGGAGAGCTCCTACAATGAGCAGTTCTTC.